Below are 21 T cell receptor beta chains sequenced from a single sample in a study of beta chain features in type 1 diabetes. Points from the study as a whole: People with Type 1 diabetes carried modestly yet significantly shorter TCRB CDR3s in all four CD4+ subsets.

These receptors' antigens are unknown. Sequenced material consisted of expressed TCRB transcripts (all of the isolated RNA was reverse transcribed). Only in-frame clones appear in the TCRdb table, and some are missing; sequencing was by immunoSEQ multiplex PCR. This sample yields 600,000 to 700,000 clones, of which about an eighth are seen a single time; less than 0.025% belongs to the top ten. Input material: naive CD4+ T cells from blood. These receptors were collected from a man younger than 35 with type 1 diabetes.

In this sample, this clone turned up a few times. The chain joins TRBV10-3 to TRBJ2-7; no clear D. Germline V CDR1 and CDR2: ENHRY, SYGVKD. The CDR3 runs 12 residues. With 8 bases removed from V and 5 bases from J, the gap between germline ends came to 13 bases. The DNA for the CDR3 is TGTGCCATCCAGACGGAAGGAGACGAGCAGTACTTC. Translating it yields CAIQTEGDEQYF.

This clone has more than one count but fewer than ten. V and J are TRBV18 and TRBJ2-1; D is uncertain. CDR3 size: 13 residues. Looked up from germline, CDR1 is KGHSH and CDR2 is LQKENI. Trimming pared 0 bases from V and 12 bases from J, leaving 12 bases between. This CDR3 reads CASSPPIDTVQFF. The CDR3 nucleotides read TGTGCCAGCTCACCACCGATAGACACTGTGCAGTTCTTC.

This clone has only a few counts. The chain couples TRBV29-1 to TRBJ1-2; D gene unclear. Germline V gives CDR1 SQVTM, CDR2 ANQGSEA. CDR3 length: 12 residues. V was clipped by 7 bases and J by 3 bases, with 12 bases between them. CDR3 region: CSARAEDYGYTF. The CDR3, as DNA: TGCAGCGCCCGCGCCGAGGACTATGGCTACACCTTC. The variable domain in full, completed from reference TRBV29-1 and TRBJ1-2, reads SAVISQKPSRDICQRGTSLTIQCQVDSQVTMMFWYRQQPGQSLTLIATANQGSEATYESGFVIDKFPISRPNLTFSTLTVSNMSPEDSSIYLCSARAEDYGYTFGSGTRLTVV.

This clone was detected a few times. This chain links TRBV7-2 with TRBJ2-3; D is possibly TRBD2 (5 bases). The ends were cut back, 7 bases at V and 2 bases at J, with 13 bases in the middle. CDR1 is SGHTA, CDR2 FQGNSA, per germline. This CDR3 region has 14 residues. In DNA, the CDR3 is TGTGCCAGCAACAGAGGGATTTACACAGATACGCAGTATTTT. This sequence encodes CASNRGIYTDTQYF.

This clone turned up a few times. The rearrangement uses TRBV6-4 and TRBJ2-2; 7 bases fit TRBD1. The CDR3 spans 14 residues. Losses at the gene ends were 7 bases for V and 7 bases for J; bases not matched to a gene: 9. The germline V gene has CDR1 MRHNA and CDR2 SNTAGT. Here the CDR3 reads CASKATGAGGELFF. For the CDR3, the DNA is TGTGCCAGCAAAGCAACAGGGGCCGGCGGGGAGCTGTTTTTT.

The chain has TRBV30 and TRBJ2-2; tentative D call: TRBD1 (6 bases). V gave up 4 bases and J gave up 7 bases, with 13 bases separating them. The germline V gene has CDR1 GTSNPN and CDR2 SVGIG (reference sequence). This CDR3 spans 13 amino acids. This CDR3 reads CAWIRTDGGELFF. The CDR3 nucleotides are TGTGCCTGGATCAGGACAGATGGCGGGGAGCTGTTTTTT.

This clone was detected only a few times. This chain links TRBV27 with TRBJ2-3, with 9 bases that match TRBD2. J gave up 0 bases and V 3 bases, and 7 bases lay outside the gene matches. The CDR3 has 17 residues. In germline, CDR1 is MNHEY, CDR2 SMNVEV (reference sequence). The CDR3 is CASSFRRRGGSTDTQYF. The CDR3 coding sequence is TGTGCCAGCAGTTTTCGAAGGCGGGGGGGAAGCACAGATACGCAGTATTTT.

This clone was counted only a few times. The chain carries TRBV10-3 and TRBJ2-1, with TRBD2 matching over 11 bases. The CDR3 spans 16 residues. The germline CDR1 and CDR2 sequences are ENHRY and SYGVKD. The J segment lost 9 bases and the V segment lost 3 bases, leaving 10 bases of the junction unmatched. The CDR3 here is CAISDRLAGIDGEQFF. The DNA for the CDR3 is TGTGCCATCAGTGACCGACTAGCGGGGATCGATGGTGAGCAGTTCTTC.

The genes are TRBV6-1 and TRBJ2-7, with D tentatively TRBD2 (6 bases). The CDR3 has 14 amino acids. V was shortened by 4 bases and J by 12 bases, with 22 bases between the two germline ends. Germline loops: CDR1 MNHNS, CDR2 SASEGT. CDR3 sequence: CASSVQIGGTDPYF. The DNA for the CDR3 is TGTGCCAGCAGTGTACAGATTGGGGGGACCGATCCGTACTTC.

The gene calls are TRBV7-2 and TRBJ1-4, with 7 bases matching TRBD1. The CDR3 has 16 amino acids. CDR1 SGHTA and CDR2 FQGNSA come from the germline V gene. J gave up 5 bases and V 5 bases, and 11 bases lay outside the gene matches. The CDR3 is CASSPPVWTGNEKLFF. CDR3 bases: TGTGCCAGCAGCCCCCCCGTTTGGACAGGAAATGAAAAACTGTTTTTT.

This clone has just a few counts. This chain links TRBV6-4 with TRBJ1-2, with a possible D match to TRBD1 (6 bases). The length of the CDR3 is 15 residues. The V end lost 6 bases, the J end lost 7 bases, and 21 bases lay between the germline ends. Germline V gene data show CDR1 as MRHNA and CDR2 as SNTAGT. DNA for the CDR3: TGTGCCAGCAGGGCCGGGACATCTACTAGGGGTGGCTACACCTTC. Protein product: CASRAGTSTRGGYTF.

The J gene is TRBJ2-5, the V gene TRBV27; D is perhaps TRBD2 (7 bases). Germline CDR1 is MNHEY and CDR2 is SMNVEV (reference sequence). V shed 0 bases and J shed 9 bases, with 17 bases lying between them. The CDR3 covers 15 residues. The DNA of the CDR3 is TGTGCCAGCAGTTTATCGCCTTCGGGGGAGGGGGCCCAGTACTTC. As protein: CASSLSPSGEGAQYF.

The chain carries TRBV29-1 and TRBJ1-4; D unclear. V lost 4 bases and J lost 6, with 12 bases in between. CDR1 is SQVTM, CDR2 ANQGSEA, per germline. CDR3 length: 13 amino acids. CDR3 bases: TGCAGCGTTGCGGTAAACCTGGATGAAAAACTGTTTTTT. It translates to CSVAVNLDEKLFF.

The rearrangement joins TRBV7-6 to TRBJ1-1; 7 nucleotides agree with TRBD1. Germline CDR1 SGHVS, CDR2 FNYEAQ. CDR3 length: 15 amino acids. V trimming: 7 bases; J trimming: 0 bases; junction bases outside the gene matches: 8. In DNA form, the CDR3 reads TGTGCCAGCAAGCGGGACAGCCAATTGAACACTGAAGCTTTCTTT. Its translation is CASKRDSQLNTEAFF. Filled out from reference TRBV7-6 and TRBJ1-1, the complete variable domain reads GAGVSQSPRYKVTKRGQDVALRCDPISGHVSLYWYRQALGQGPEFLTYFNYEAQQDKSGLPNDRFSAERPEGSISTLTIQRTEQRDSAMYRCASKRDSQLNTEAFFGQGTRLTVV.

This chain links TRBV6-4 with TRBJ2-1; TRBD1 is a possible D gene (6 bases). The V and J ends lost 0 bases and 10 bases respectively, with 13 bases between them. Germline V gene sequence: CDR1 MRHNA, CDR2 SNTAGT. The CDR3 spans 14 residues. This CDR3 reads CASSDSGRGREQFF. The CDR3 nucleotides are TGTGCCAGCAGTGACTCTGGCAGGGGCAGGGAGCAGTTCTTC.

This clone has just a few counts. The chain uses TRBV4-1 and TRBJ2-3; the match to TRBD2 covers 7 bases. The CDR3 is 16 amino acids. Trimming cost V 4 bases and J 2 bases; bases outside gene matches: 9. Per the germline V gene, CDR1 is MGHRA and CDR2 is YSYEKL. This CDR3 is CASSRMAGVFTDTQYF. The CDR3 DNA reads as TGCGCCAGCAGCCGAATGGCGGGGGTTTTCACAGATACGCAGTATTTT.

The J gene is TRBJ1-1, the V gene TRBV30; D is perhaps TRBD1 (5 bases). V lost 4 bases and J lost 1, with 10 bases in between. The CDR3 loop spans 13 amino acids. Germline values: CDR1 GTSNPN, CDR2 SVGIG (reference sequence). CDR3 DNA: TGTGCCTGGAAGAAGGGGTGGAACACTGAAGCTTTCTTT. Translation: CAWKKGWNTEAFF.

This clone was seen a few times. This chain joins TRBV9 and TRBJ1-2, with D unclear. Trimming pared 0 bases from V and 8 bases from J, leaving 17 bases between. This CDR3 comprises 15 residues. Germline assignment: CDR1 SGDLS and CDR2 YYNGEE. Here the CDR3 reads CASSVDLGVSLGYTF. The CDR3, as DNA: TGTGCCAGCAGCGTAGATCTAGGTGTATCCCTCGGCTACACCTTC. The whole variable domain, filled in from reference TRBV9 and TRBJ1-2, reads DSGVTQTPKHLITATGQRVTLRCSPRSGDLSVYWYQQSLDQGLQFLIQYYNGEERAKGNILERFSAQQFPDLHSELNLSSLELGDSALYFCASSVDLGVSLGYTFGSGTRLTVV.

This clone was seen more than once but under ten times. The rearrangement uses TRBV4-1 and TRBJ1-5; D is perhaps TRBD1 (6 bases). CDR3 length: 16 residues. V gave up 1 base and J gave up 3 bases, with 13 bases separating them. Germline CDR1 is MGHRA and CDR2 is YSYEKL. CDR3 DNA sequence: TGCGCCAGCAGCCAAGGGACGGACAGACACAATCAGCCCCAGCATTTT. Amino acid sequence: CASSQGTDRHNQPQHF.

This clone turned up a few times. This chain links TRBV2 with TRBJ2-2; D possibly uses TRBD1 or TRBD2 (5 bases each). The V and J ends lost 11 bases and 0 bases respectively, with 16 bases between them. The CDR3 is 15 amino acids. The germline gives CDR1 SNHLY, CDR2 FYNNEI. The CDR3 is CAVQEGPTNTGELFF. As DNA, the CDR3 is TGTGCCGTACAAGAGGGACCGACGAACACCGGGGAGCTGTTTTTT.

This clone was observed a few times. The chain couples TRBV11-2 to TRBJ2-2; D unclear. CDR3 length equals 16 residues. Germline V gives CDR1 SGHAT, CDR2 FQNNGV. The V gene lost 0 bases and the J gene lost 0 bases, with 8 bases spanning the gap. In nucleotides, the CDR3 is TGTGCCAGCAGCTTAGAAGGCGGCACGAACACCGGGGAGCTGTTTTTT. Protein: CASSLEGGTNTGELFF.